This passage covers 4 T cell receptor beta chains from one sample sequenced in a study of T cells of healthy individuals. TCRdb itself ran the 5' RACE reads through MiXCR, one entry per CDR3 protein. The repertoire holds around 100,000 distinct CDR3 sequences, with approximately 18% as singletons. All receptors come from a human donor in good health.

This clonotype has ten or more counts. The chain links TRBV7-2 to TRBJ1-2; maybe TRBD1 (6 bases). The CDR3 extends over 14 amino acids. Germline CDR1 is SGHTA and CDR2 is FQGNSA. Trimming removed 1 base at V and 5 bases at J, with 11 bases between. CDR3 residues: CASSLDRQVYGYTF. The CDR3 DNA sequence: TGTGCCAGCAGCTTAGACCGACAGGTGTATGGCTACACCTTC.

The chain recombines TRBV24-1 with TRBJ2-1; TRBD2 agrees at 14 bases. The CDR3 extends over 16 amino acids. The germline CDR1 and CDR2 sequences are KGHDR and SFDVKD. The trim removed 3 bases at V and 8 bases at J, leaving 5 bases unmatched. The DNA for the CDR3 is TGTGCCACCAGTGATCAAGAGGGACTAGCGGGAGATGAGCAGTTCTTC. Its translation is CATSDQEGLAGDEQFF.

This chain links TRBV10-3 with TRBJ1-2; possible D gene TRBD1, 6 bases. Trimming took 3 bases from V and 0 from J, leaving 11 bases between them. Looked up from germline, CDR1 is ENHRY and CDR2 is SYGVKD. CDR3 size: 15 residues. For the CDR3, the DNA is TGTGCCATCAGTGACCTCAGGGGTGCTAACTATGGCTACACCTTC. It yields the protein CAISDLRGANYGYTF.

This chain joins TRBV5-6 and TRBJ2-7; D unresolved. CDR1 and CDR2 from the germline V gene are SGHDT and YYEEEE. This CDR3 region has 13 residues. V was clipped by 0 bases and J by 3 bases, with 7 bases between them. This chain's CDR3 is CASSLEQFYEQYF. The CDR3 DNA reads TGTGCCAGCAGCTTGGAACAGTTCTACGAGCAGTACTTC.